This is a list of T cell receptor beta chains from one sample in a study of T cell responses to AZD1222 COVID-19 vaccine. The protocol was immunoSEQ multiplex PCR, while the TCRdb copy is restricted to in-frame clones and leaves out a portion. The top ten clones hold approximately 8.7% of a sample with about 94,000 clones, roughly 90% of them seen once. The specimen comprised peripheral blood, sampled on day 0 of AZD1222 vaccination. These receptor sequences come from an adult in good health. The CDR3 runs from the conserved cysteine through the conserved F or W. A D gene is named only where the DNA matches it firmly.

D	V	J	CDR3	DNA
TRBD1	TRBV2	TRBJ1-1	CASLLDREDTEAFF	TGTGCCAGCTTATTGGACAGGGAAGACACTGAAGCTTTCTTT
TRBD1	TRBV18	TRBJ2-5	CASSPSDRTETQYF	TGTGCCAGCTCACCCTCGGACAGGACAGAGACCCAGTACTTC
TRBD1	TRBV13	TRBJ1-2	CASSLQGAVGYTF	TGTGCCAGCAGCTTACAGGGGGCGGTTGGCTACACCTTC
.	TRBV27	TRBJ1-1	CASSFGSPGSTEAFF	TGTGCCAGCAGTTTCGGCAGCCCCGGGAGCACTGAAGCTTTCTTT
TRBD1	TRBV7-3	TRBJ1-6	CASSLDADRRDSPLHF	TGTGCCAGCAGCTTGGACGCGGACAGGAGGGATTCACCCCTCCACTTT
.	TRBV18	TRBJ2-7	CASSPTNLLSYEQYF	TGTGCCAGCTCCCCAACAAATCTCCTCTCCTACGAGCAGTACTTC
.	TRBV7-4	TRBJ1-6	CASSPRPGVGNSPLHF	TGTGCCAGCAGTCCTCGACCAGGGGTAGGGAATTCACCCCTCCACTTT
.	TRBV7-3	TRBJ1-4	CASSLGVGSDEKLFF	TGTGCCAGCAGCTTAGGGGTAGGGAGTGATGAAAAACTGTTTTTT
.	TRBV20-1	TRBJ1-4	CSASRGEKLFF	TGCAGTGCTTCAAGGGGGGAAAAACTGTTTTTT
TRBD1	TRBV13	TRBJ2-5	CASSRDRGQETQYF	TGTGCCAGCAGCCGGGACAGGGGGCAGGAGACCCAGTACTTC
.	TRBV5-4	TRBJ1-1	CASSGSGGKAFF	TGTGCCAGCAGCGGTTCGGGGGGGAAAGCTTTCTTT
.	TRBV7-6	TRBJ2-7	CASSLDRQGPSRGGEQYF	TGTGCCAGCAGCTTAGACCGACAGGGGCCCTCCAGGGGGGGCGAGCAGTACTTC
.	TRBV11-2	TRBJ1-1	CASSLVDLREAFF	TGTGCCAGCAGCTTAGTCGACCTCCGCGAAGCTTTCTTT
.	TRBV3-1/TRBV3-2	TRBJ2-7	CASSPPTGYEQYF	TGTGCCAGCAGCCCTCCGACAGGATACGAGCAGTACTTC
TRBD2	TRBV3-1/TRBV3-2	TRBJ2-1	CASSPLAGGLGEQFF	TGTGCCAGCAGCCCGTTAGCGGGGGGGCTTGGTGAGCAGTTCTTC
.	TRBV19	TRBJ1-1	CASNLRGNTEAFF	TGTGCCAGTAACCTCAGGGGGAACACTGAAGCTTTCTTT
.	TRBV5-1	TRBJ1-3	CASSLALGNTIYF	TGCGCCAGCAGCTTGGCCCTGGGAAACACCATATATTTT
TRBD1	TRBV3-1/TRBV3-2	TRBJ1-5	CASSGGQGANQPQHF	TGTGCCAGCAGCGGGGGACAGGGGGCCAATCAGCCCCAGCATTTT
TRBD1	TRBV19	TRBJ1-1	CASSRGQGGNTEAFF	TGTGCCAGTAGTAGGGGACAGGGGGGGAACACTGAAGCTTTCTTT
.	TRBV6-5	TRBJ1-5	CASSTWSNQPQHF	TGTGCCAGCAGTACCTGGAGCAATCAGCCCCAGCATTTT
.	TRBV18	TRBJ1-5	CASSLARGGRDNQPQHF	TGTGCCAGCTCACTCGCTAGGGGCGGGCGCGACAATCAGCCCCAGCATTTT
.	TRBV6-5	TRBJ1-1	CASSSTVNTEAFF	TGTGCCAGCAGTTCGACAGTTAACACTGAAGCTTTCTTT
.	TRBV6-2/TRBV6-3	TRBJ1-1	CASSTRPVNTEAFF	TGTGCCAGCAGTACCCGTCCAGTGAACACTGAAGCTTTCTTT
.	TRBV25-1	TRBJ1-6	CASQAVRTSSYNSPLHF	TGTGCCAGCCAGGCGGTCCGAACGAGCTCCTATAATTCACCCCTCCACTTT
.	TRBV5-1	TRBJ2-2	CASSITGPGELFF	TGCGCCAGCAGCATTACAGGGCCCGGGGAGCTGTTTTTT
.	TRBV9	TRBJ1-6	CASSVDNSPLHF	TGTGCCAGCAGCGTAGATAATTCACCCCTCCACTTT
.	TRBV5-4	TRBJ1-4	CASSLLPSLANEKLFF	TGTGCCAGCAGCTTGCTCCCCTCGTTAGCTAATGAAAAACTGTTTTTT
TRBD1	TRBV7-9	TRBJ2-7	CASSSRTGDSSYF	TGTGCCAGCAGCTCCCGGACAGGGGACAGTTCGTACTTC
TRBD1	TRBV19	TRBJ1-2	CASSILGGNGGYTF	TGTGCCAGTAGTATCTTAGGGGGCAATGGTGGCTACACCTTC
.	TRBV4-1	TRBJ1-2	CASSHLGSGTYGYTF	TGCGCCAGCAGCCACCTCGGGAGTGGCACCTATGGCTACACCTTC